Included here is one T cell receptor beta chain sequence, with context. Libraries were prepared by immunoSEQ multiplex PCR; TCRdb keeps only in-frame clonotypes and omits some of them. The data show 310,000 or so clones, about 85% seen once. The data derive from a study of blood T cell repertoires in COVID-19. Study-wide background: Acute-phase and convalescent COVID-19 samples originated in the United States, Italy and Spain. Sample material is recorded as cDNA or gDNA derived from T cells, B-cell-depleted T cells, or PBMCs.

V dropped 1 base and J dropped 4 bases, with 8 bases sitting between them. The germline gives CDR1 GTSNPN, CDR2 SVGIG (reference sequence). The CDR3 covers 12 residues. Sequencing was carried out using peripheral blood. The origin of this receptor is a woman between 45 and 60 years old who had recovered from COVID-19. V usage is TRBV30 and J usage is TRBJ2-7; perhaps TRBD1 as D (5 bases). In DNA form, the CDR3 reads TGTGCCTGGAGTGACAGGCCTTACGAGCAGTACTTC. Its translation is CAWSDRPYEQYF.